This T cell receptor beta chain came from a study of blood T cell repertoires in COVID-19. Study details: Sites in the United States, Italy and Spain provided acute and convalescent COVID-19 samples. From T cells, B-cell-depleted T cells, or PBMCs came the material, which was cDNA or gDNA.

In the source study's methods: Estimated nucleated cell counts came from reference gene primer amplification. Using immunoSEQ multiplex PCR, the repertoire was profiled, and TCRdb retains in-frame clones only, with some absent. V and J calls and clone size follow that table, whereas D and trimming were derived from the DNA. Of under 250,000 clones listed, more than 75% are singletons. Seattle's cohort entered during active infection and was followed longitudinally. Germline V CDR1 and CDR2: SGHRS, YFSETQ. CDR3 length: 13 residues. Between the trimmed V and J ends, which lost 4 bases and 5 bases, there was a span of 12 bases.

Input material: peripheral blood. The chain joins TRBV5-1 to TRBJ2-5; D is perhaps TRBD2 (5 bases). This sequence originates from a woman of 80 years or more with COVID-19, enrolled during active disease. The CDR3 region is CASSQGLRETQYF. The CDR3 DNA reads TGCGCCAGCAGCCAAGGACTGAGGGAGACCCAGTACTTC.